Listed here are 20 T cell receptor beta chains from one sample, sequenced in a study of blood T cell repertoires in COVID-19. Data came from immunoSEQ multiplex PCR; TCRdb stores just in-frame clones and leaves some out. The sample records 150,000 or so clones, roughly four fifths being singletons. The sequenced material came from peripheral blood. Receptors were obtained from a woman older than 75 with active or convalescent COVID-19.

The chain has TRBV5-1 and TRBJ1-1, with TRBD1 identical over 9 bases. The germline CDR1 and CDR2 sequences are SGHRS and YFSETQ. Trimming cost V 6 bases and J 4 bases; bases outside gene matches: 10. CDR3 length: 15 amino acids. CDR3 in DNA: TGCGCCAGCAACGAGTGGACAGGGGTCTTCACTGAAGCTTTCTTT. It specifies CASNEWTGVFTEAFF.

V and J are TRBV3-1 (or the pseudogene TRBV3-2) and TRBJ2-1; D is unresolved. Germline V gene sequence: CDR1 LGHDT, CDR2 YNNKEL (reference sequence). Trimming took off 6 bases at V and 0 bases at J, with 18 bases between the two ends. This CDR3 spans 17 amino acids. This CDR3 is CASSRPTGPSSYNEQFF. The CDR3 DNA reads as TGTGCCAGCAGTCGTCCGACTGGTCCAAGCTCCTACAATGAGCAGTTCTTC.

The chain employs TRBV9 and TRBJ1-2; 9 bases match TRBD1. Germline-derived CDR1 and CDR2 are SGDLS and YYNGEE. Trimming took 4 bases from V and 6 from J; bases not matched to a gene: 4. The CDR3 contains 13 residues. This CDR3 is CASSLGQGDGYTF. CDR3 DNA sequence: TGTGCCAGCAGCTTGGGACAGGGAGATGGCTACACCTTC.

The DNA of the CDR3 is TGTGCCAGCAGCTGGACAGGGGATGAGGGCTACACCTTC. Translated, it gives CASSWTGDEGYTF. This sequence joins TRBV2 and TRBJ1-2; 9 nucleotides match TRBD1. Germline loops: CDR1 SNHLY, CDR2 FYNNEI. V shed 6 bases and J 8 bases; nucleotides not matched to a gene: 7. This CDR3 has 13 amino acids.

The chain employs TRBV7-2 and TRBJ1-5; D is uncertain. The germline gives CDR1 SGHTA, CDR2 FQGNSA. The CDR3 runs 15 residues. V lost 1 base and J 0 bases, leaving 7 bases between the germline ends. CDR3 sequence (DNA): TGTGCCAGCAGCTTAGTGATCGGTAGCAATCAGCCCCAGCATTTT. Its protein is CASSLVIGSNQPQHF. Variable domain in full (rest from reference TRBV7-2 and TRBJ1-5): GAGVSQSPSNKVTEKGKDVELRCDPISGHTALYWYRQSLGQGLEFLIYFQGNSAPDKSGLPSDRFSAERTGGSVSTLTIQRTQQEDSAVYLCASSLVIGSNQPQHFGDGTRLSIL.

The chain joins TRBV19 to TRBJ1-1; D is undetermined. V lost 3 bases and J lost 1, with 3 bases in between. The CDR3 totals 12 residues. The germline V gene has CDR1 LNHDA and CDR2 SQIVND (reference sequence). CDR3: CASSIRNTEAFF. The CDR3 bases are TGTGCCAGTAGTATCCGGAACACTGAAGCTTTCTTT.

The rearrangement links TRBV9 to TRBJ2-2; D perhaps matches TRBD1 (6 bases). Trimming shortened V by 4 bases and J by 2 bases, and 15 bases separated the two germline ends. Germline CDR1 is SGDLS and CDR2 is YYNGEE. This CDR3 region has 16 residues. CDR3 sequence: CASSSGNRENTGELFF. The DNA of the CDR3 is TGTGCCAGCAGCTCAGGGAACAGGGAAAACACCGGGGAGCTGTTTTTT.

The chain has TRBV29-1 and TRBJ2-1, with a weak D call TRBD1 (5 bases). V lost 5 bases and J lost 6, with 14 bases in between. The CDR3 loop spans 13 amino acids. From germline, CDR1 is SQVTM and CDR2 ANQGSEA. The CDR3 region has the DNA TGCAGCGTTAGGACAACCGCTGGCAATGAGCAGTTCTTC. It codes for CSVRTTAGNEQFF.

V and J are TRBV7-8 and TRBJ1-4, with D unresolved. V lost 5 bases to trimming and J lost 5 bases, with 21 bases between them. CDR3 size: 17 residues. Germline V gene lookup returns CDR1 SGHVS and CDR2 FQNEAQ. The CDR3 sequence is CASSQATLGVQNEKLFF. CDR3 coding DNA: TGTGCCAGCAGCCAAGCTACCCTCGGGGTCCAAAATGAAAAACTGTTTTTT.

The chain employs TRBV7-3 and TRBJ2-7; 9 bases fit TRBD1. V was pared by 5 bases and J by 5 bases, with 13 bases of the junction left unmatched. Per germline, CDR1 SGHTA and CDR2 FQGTGA. The CDR3 consists of 16 residues. The CDR3 loop is CASSPNIVQGADEQYF. In nucleotides, the CDR3 is TGTGCCAGCAGCCCAAACATCGTACAGGGGGCGGACGAGCAGTACTTC.

This clone was counted once. V and J are TRBV4-1 and TRBJ1-2; 8 bases map to TRBD1. There are 17 residues in the CDR3. The germline CDR1 and CDR2 sequences are MGHRA and YSYEKL. The J segment lost 4 bases and the V segment lost 0 bases, leaving 10 bases of the junction unmatched. For the CDR3, the DNA is TGCGCCAGCAGCCAAGATAGACCGGACAGGGAAGGCTATGGCTACACCTTC. It codes for CASSQDRPDREGYGYTF.

The V and J genes are TRBV5-1 and TRBJ2-3, with D uncertain. CDR3 size: 15 residues. Germline assignment: CDR1 SGHRS and CDR2 YFSETQ. V was cut by 0 bases and J by 4 bases, with 12 bases left in between. CDR3 bases: TGCGCCAGCAGCTTGGGGCTGAGAGGTCCAGATACGCAGTATTTT. Its protein is CASSLGLRGPDTQYF.

This chain links TRBV9 with TRBJ1-2; 10 nucleotides line up with TRBD1. The CDR3 runs 15 residues. With V trimmed by 4 bases and J by 3 bases, 6 bases remained unmatched. Germline V gene lookup returns CDR1 SGDLS and CDR2 YYNGEE. CDR3 amino acids: CASSPGTGAYYGYTF. The CDR3 nucleotides are TGTGCCAGCAGCCCCGGGACAGGGGCTTACTATGGCTACACCTTC.

V usage is TRBV5-1 and J usage is TRBJ2-1; D is possibly TRBD1 (5 bases). Trimming took off 0 bases at V and 7 bases at J, with 14 bases between the two ends. CDR3 length equals 15 residues. Germline V lookup: CDR1 SGHRS, CDR2 YFSETQ. CDR3 region: CASSLARVRQNEQFF. As DNA, the CDR3 is TGCGCCAGCAGCTTGGCCAGGGTACGTCAAAATGAGCAGTTCTTC.

The chain uses TRBV7-9 and TRBJ2-3; D is possibly TRBD2 (6 bases). The CDR3 totals 14 residues. Trimming pared 4 bases from V and 6 bases from J, leaving 14 bases between. CDR1 is SEHNR and CDR2 is FQNEAQ in the germline V gene (reference sequence). The CDR3 loop reads CASSSLLGGDTQYF. CDR3 sequence (DNA): TGTGCCAGCAGCTCCCTGCTTGGGGGGGATACGCAGTATTTT.

The chain carries TRBV5-1 and TRBJ2-2, with 9 bases matching TRBD2. The V and J ends lost 4 bases and 3 bases, in that order; junction bases with no gene match: 4. Per the germline V gene, CDR1 is SGHRS and CDR2 is YFSETQ. The CDR3 runs 15 residues. CDR3 sequence: CASSRGGADTGELFF. The DNA of the CDR3 is TGCGCCAGCAGCCGCGGGGGGGCTGACACCGGGGAGCTGTTTTTT. Filled out from reference TRBV5-1 and TRBJ2-2, the complete variable domain reads KAGVTQTPRYLIKTRGQQVTLSCSPISGHRSVSWYQQTPGQGLQFLFEYFSETQRNKGNFPGRFSGRQFSNSRSEMNVSTLELGDSALYLCASSRGGADTGELFFGEGSRLTVL.

The chain employs TRBV7-3 and TRBJ1-2; 7 bases line up with TRBD1. The germline CDR1 and CDR2 sequences are SGHTA and FQGTGA. The CDR3 covers 13 residues. Germline trimming cut 2 bases from V and 8 bases from J; bases unmatched to any gene: 5. The CDR3 spells CASSLHRGSGYTF. CDR3 nucleotides: TGTGCCAGCAGCTTACACAGGGGCTCCGGCTACACCTTC.

The gene calls are TRBV30 and TRBJ1-1, with 8 positions matching TRBD1. The CDR3 sequence is 14 residues long. V trimming: 4 bases; J trimming: 5 bases; junction bases outside the gene matches: 9. Germline lookup yields CDR1 GTSNPN and CDR2 SVGIG (reference sequence). CDR3 region: CAWTGGFPGTEAFF. The DNA for the CDR3 is TGTGCCTGGACAGGGGGCTTTCCGGGGACTGAAGCTTTCTTT.

The V gene is TRBV6-5, the J gene TRBJ1-1; 7 bases are a match to TRBD1. The V segment lost 6 bases and the J segment 11 bases; nucleotides outside the gene matches: 9. CDR1 and CDR2 from the germline V gene are MNHEY and SVGAGI. This CDR3 has 12 residues. The CDR3 nucleotides are TGTGCCAGCAGCCCATTACAGGGGCTGGCTTTCTTT. The encoded protein is CASSPLQGLAFF.

This chain uses TRBV4-2 with TRBJ2-3; 7 bases align to TRBD1. The CDR3 runs to 15 residues. Losses at the gene ends were 0 bases for V and 6 bases for J; bases not matched to a gene: 6. Germline V CDR1 and CDR2: LGHNA, YNFKEQ. The chain's CDR3 is CASSQEDRSGDTQYF. Written as DNA, the CDR3 is TGTGCCAGCAGCCAAGAGGACAGGTCAGGGGATACGCAGTATTTT.